This T cell receptor (beta chain) comes out of a study of blood T cell repertoires in COVID-19 (dated by TCRdb to about 2020). Some background on the complete study: Collaborator samples came from the United States, Italy and Spain and covered acute and convalescent phases of COVID-19. Where available, HLA class I and class II types were obtained from metadata supplied by the sample provider rather than from assay-based typing. Deeply sampled blood TCRbeta repertoires from subjects exposed to, actively infected with, or recovered from COVID-19 were included in the dataset. The prospective study material was composed of cDNA or gDNA derived from T cells, B-cell-depleted T cells, or PBMCs. Samples were obtained from the ongoing ImmuneRACE study (first 160 participants) and from some 1,300 subjects provided by 6 global collaborators. The repertoires were released in a freely available public database intended as a resource for research on the immune response to SARS-CoV-2. Nearly every sample came with metadata listing a de-identified subject ID, COVID-19 status, age in years and sex. Here is what the overall study found, with its caveats: The amount of clinical and demographic metadata varied by source and participant and was provided uncurated.

TCRbeta CDR3 regions were amplified from genomic DNA by means of the immunoSEQ Assay, a bias-controlled multiplex PCR. The source study handled its data this way. Nucleated cell counts per sample were estimated from amplification of reference gene primers within the assay. Sequence reads were collapsed and filtered to measure the absolute abundance of every unique TCRbeta CDR3 rearrangement. For each sample, productive Simpson clonality was calculated as the square root of Simpson's diversity index over productive rearrangements. In TCRdb, the immuneACCESS table is reduced to in-frame sequences with V and J assigned. These tables do not hold every clone; where another copy was compared, an unresolved V gene accounts for under half, and the others remain unexplained. Clonal size and the V and J genes are those of that table, whereas D and trimming came from the DNA. A total of about 210,000 clones appear in this sample, 84% of them only once. The ten largest clones add up to about 3.3% of the sample.

Measured from the cysteine to the phenylalanine, the CDR3 is 18 residues long. Of the read, only the CDR3 DNA is kept; its 54 bases are in frame from base 1. Trimming accounts for 0 bases at V and 5 bases at J, while the number of junction bases matched to no gene is 14. Taken from the germline V gene, the CDR1 and CDR2 loops are MGHRA and YSYEKL. With regard to this clone: The antigen it recognizes is unknown. The sample holds no much larger clone one base away, and base qualities are not on file.

Participants in the prospective study were enrolled through a virtual design, were aged about 18 to 100 years, and lived in roughly 25 United States geographic areas. To assign participants to cohorts, the prospective study relied on clinical history that participants themselves reported in a screening survey and a study questionnaire. Exposed participants had been in contact, within 2 weeks of entering the study, with a person who had a PCR-confirmed or clinician-diagnosed case of COVID-19. Mobile phlebotomists in the prospective study collected whole blood, serum and a nasopharyngeal or oropharyngeal swab from every participant. Participants in the prospective study had the option to provide additional blood draws and questionnaires over a 2-month period. Blood samples from the prospective study were shipped frozen or at room temperature prior to DNA extraction.

This receptor chain uses TRBV4-1 and TRBJ2-3, and 7 junction bases match TRBD2. The TCR sequence derives from a woman in her twenties or thirties who had been exposed to COVID-19. Sequencing was carried out using PBMCs or T cells enriched from blood (not recorded which). The CDR3 is CASSQDHPGLAVQDTQYF. The nucleotide sequence is TGCGCCAGCAGCCAAGATCACCCGGGGCTAGCGGTTCAAGATACGCAGTATTTT.